The 20 T cell receptor beta chains presented below share a single source sample, sequenced in a study of T cell responses to AZD1222 COVID-19 vaccine. The table came from immunoSEQ multiplex PCR; TCRdb's copy has only in-frame clones and leaves some out. The top ten hold approximately 1.9% of the sample, which has some 190,000 clones, approximately 91% seen once. The specimen was peripheral blood, collected 28 days after the second AZD1222 dose. The origin of the receptors is an adult who received the AZD1222 COVID-19 vaccine.

V gene TRBV27 combines with J gene TRBJ1-2, with 8 positions matching TRBD1. This CDR3 contains 12 residues. With V trimmed by 4 bases and J by 6 bases, 1 base remained unmatched. Germline CDR1 and CDR2: MNHEY and SMNVEV (reference sequence). This CDR3 reads CASSSTGDGYTF. The CDR3 DNA sequence: TGTGCCAGCAGTTCGACAGGGGATGGCTACACCTTC.

This clone was observed a few times. V and J are TRBV3-1 (or the pseudogene TRBV3-2) and TRBJ2-1; maybe TRBD2 (6 bases). Trimming pared 8 bases from V and 0 bases from J, leaving 17 bases between. The CDR3 has 16 residues. Germline loops: CDR1 LGHDT, CDR2 YNNKEL (reference sequence). The CDR3 protein is CASRQGGASSYNEQFF. The CDR3 bases are TGTGCCAGCCGACAAGGAGGGGCAAGCTCCTACAATGAGCAGTTCTTC.

The rearrangement links TRBV7-9 to TRBJ1-2; 8 bases line up with TRBD1. Germline CDR1 SEHNR, CDR2 FQNEAQ (reference sequence). There are 16 residues in the CDR3. V was clipped by 4 bases and J by 2 bases; unmatched bases: 9. CDR3 protein: CASSSQQGVGNYGYTF. CDR3 nucleotides: TGTGCCAGCAGCTCCCAACAGGGGGTTGGCAACTATGGCTACACCTTC.

J is TRBJ2-3 and V is TRBV7-8, with 15 bases identical to TRBD2. The CDR3 is made up of 16 amino acids. The germline gives CDR1 SGHVS, CDR2 FQNEAQ. Unmatched junction bases numbered 6, after V lost 5 bases and J lost 6 bases. The CDR3 protein is CASSRTSGRGRDTQYF. The CDR3, as DNA: TGTGCCAGCAGCCGGACTAGCGGGAGGGGTAGGGATACGCAGTATTTT.

The chain uses TRBV30 and TRBJ1-5, with 7 bases that match TRBD1. The V segment lost 0 bases and the J segment 4 bases; nucleotides outside the gene matches: 6. Germline values: CDR1 GTSNPN, CDR2 SVGIG (reference sequence). CDR3 length equals 15 residues. CDR3 DNA sequence: TGTGCCTGGAGTGTTTCGGCAGGGGGAAATCAGCCCCAGCATTTT. Translation: CAWSVSAGGNQPQHF. The whole variable domain, remainder taken from reference TRBV30 and TRBJ1-5, is SQTIHQWPATLVQPVGSPLSLECTVEGTSNPNLYWYRQAAGRGLQLLFYSVGIGQISSEVPQNLSASRPQDRQFILSSKKLLLSDSGFYLCAWSVSAGGNQPQHFGDGTRLSIL.

V usage is TRBV11-2 and J usage is TRBJ1-1, with no clear D. The CDR3 consists of 15 residues. Trimming shortened V by 3 bases and J by 1 base, and 12 bases separated the two germline ends. CDR1 is SGHAT, CDR2 FQNNGV, per germline. DNA of the CDR3: TGTGCCAGCAGCTTTTTCTCAAGACAGAACACTGAAGCTTTCTTT. Protein sequence: CASSFFSRQNTEAFF. Combining the CDR3 with reference TRBV11-2 and TRBJ1-1 gives the whole variable domain EAGVAQSPRYKIIEKRQSVAFWCNPISGHATLYWYQQILGQGPKLLIQFQNNGVVDDSQLPKDRFSAERLKGVDSTLKIQPAKLEDSAVYLCASSFFSRQNTEAFFGQGTRLTVV.

The CDR3 DNA is TGTGCCAGCAGCCAAGATGCAGCGGGGAGATCCTACGAGCAGTACTTC. This encodes CASSQDAAGRSYEQYF. The rearrangement joins TRBV4-2 to TRBJ2-7; 7 bases map to TRBD2. Germline CDR1 and CDR2: LGHNA and YNFKEQ. Trimming took 0 bases from V and 1 from J; bases not matched to a gene: 6. The CDR3 runs 16 residues.

The rearrangement links TRBV5-6 to TRBJ1-6; D gene ambiguous. Germline V gene data show CDR1 as SGHDT and CDR2 as YYEEEE. Trimming shortened V by 4 bases and J by 9 bases, and 20 bases separated the two germline ends. CDR3 length: 16 residues. CDR3: CASSRMEGLLSSPLHF. Here the CDR3 DNA reads TGTGCCAGCAGCCGGATGGAGGGTCTATTAAGTTCACCCCTCCACTTT.

The gene calls are TRBV7-2 and TRBJ1-6; the match to TRBD1 covers 7 bases. There are 18 residues in the CDR3. The V gene end was trimmed by 4 bases and the J gene end by 0 bases; junction bases not matched to a gene: 9. From germline, CDR1 is SGHTA and CDR2 FQGNSA. The CDR3 spells CASSYLGRGISYNSPLHF. In nucleotides, the CDR3 is TGTGCCAGCAGCTATCTAGGCAGGGGGATCTCCTATAATTCACCCCTCCACTTT.

The chain uses TRBV25-1 and TRBJ2-3; TRBD2 aligns across 13 bases. Trimming removed 6 bases from V and 4 bases from J; junction bases left unmatched: 7. CDR3 length equals 16 residues. Germline V gene lookup returns CDR1 MGHDK and CDR2 SYGVNS. CDR3 bases: TGTGCCAGCAGCCTTGGACTAGCGGGGGAGGCAGATACGCAGTATTTT. Residues: CASSLGLAGEADTQYF.

This chain joins TRBV6-5 and TRBJ1-2, with TRBD1 matching 10 bases. V was pared by 5 bases and J by 1 base, with 1 base of the junction left unmatched. The germline CDR1 and CDR2 sequences are MNHEY and SVGAGI. The CDR3 sequence is 14 residues long. The CDR3 DNA reads as TGTGCCAGCAGTCGGGACAGGGGTAACTATGGCTACACCTTC. It yields the protein CASSRDRGNYGYTF.

This clone showed up just a few times. The V and J genes are TRBV6-5 and TRBJ1-2; TRBD1 matches 7 bases. Germline CDR1 reads MNHEY; CDR2 reads SVGAGI. V gave up 8 bases and J gave up 0 bases; unmatched junction bases: 9. This CDR3 has 15 residues. The DNA for the CDR3 is TGTGCCAGCGAATTACTACAGGGGTCTAACTATGGCTACACCTTC. Translating gives CASELLQGSNYGYTF.

This clone was observed a handful of times. CDR3 DNA sequence: TGTGCCAGCAGTTACTCTACTAGCGGGACAAATGAGCAGTTCTTC. Translation gives CASSYSTSGTNEQFF. The chain uses TRBV6-5 and TRBJ2-1, with 10 bases matching TRBD2. Germline CDR1 MNHEY, CDR2 SVGAGI. The CDR3 has 15 residues. The V segment lost 0 bases and the J segment 7 bases; nucleotides outside the gene matches: 3.

J is TRBJ1-6 and V is TRBV7-3; 9 nucleotides line up with TRBD1. J gave up 5 bases and V 4 bases, and 9 bases lay outside the gene matches. CDR1 is SGHTA and CDR2 is FQGTGA in the germline V gene. The CDR3 extends over 17 amino acids. The CDR3 DNA is TGTGCCAGCAGCTCCCAAACAGGGGGCGGAAATAATTCACCCCTCCACTTT. Translated, it gives CASSSQTGGGNNSPLHF.

The rearrangement uses TRBV7-9 and TRBJ2-1, with D unclear. This CDR3 comprises 12 residues. Germline V lookup: CDR1 SEHNR, CDR2 FQNEAQ (reference sequence). V gave up 3 bases and J gave up 4 bases, with 4 bases separating them. The CDR3: CASSFDYNEQFF. DNA of the CDR3: TGTGCCAGCAGCTTCGATTACAATGAGCAGTTCTTC.

The V gene is TRBV3-1 (or the pseudogene TRBV3-2), the J gene TRBJ1-6; D remains unclear. The CDR3 spans 13 residues. The germline V and J ends were trimmed by 2 bases and 13 bases, with 12 bases remaining between them. Germline V gene sequence: CDR1 LGHDT, CDR2 YNNKEL (reference sequence). The CDR3 here is CASSQQATRPLHF. In DNA form, the CDR3 reads TGTGCCAGCAGCCAACAGGCGACTAGGCCCCTCCACTTT.

CDR3 sequence: CASSPSDGMNTEAFF. For the CDR3, the DNA is TGTGCCAGCAGCCCCTCGGACGGAATGAACACTGAAGCTTTCTTT. The chain couples TRBV7-8 to TRBJ1-1; D is undetermined. Germline CDR1 is SGHVS and CDR2 is FQNEAQ. Between the trimmed V and J ends, which lost 5 bases and 0 bases, there was a span of 13 bases. The CDR3 is made up of 15 amino acids.

The CDR3, as DNA: TGTGCCAGCAGTTACGCGGACAGGGGTAGACAGCCCCAGCATTTT. Its translation: CASSYADRGRQPQHF. This chain links TRBV6-5 with TRBJ1-5, with TRBD1 identical over 9 bases. From germline, CDR1 is MNHEY and CDR2 SVGAGI. V lost 2 bases and J lost 7; bases outside the gene matches: 6. This CDR3 has 15 amino acids.

The V call is TRBV6-5, the J call TRBJ2-5, with D possibly matching TRBD2 (5 bases). The CDR3 extends over 13 amino acids. The V gene's germline CDR1 is MNHEY and CDR2 SVGAGI. V was clipped by 5 bases and J by 5 bases, with 12 bases between them. The CDR3 nucleotides are TGTGCCAGCAGTCCGCGGGCCGGGGAGACCCAGTACTTC. This translates into CASSPRAGETQYF.

The CDR3 reads CASSIQGGKETQYF. The CDR3 nucleotides read TGTGCCAGTAGTATCCAGGGGGGGAAAGAGACCCAGTACTTC. V and J are TRBV19 and TRBJ2-5, with D perhaps assigned TRBD1 or TRBD2 (7 bases each). The germline V gene has CDR1 LNHDA and CDR2 SQIVND (reference sequence). The length of the CDR3 is 14 residues. The germline V and J ends were trimmed by 3 bases and 3 bases, with 11 bases remaining between them. Full variable domain (remainder filled in from reference TRBV19 and TRBJ2-5): DGGITQSPKYLFRKEGQNVTLSCEQNLNHDAMYWYRQDPGQGLRLIYYSQIVNDFQKGDIAEGYSVSREKKESFPLTVTSAQKNPTAFYLCASSIQGGKETQYFGPGTRLLVL.